One and the same sample provided the 18 T cell receptor beta chains below, sequenced in a study of blood T cell repertoires in COVID-19 (dated by TCRdb to about 2020). Libraries were constructed by the immunoSEQ multiplex PCR assay. TCRdb obtained this table from immuneACCESS and retained in-frame rearrangements with V and J assigned. These tables miss some clones; where compared with another copy, unresolved V genes account for less than half of the shortfall, and the remainder is unexplained. Across this sample there are about 28,000 clones, with 85% to 95% seen only once. Roughly 0.8% of the sample belongs to the ten largest clones. The sequenced sample was peripheral blood. The receptors were gathered from a woman in her 70s with COVID-19, enrolled during active disease.

The genes are TRBV7-3 and TRBJ1-3, with D hard to call. V shed 2 bases and J shed 0 bases, with 8 bases lying between them. The germline CDR1 and CDR2 sequences are SGHTA and FQGTGA. The CDR3 runs 15 residues. In DNA form, the CDR3 reads TGTGCCAGCAGCTTAGGCCCCTCCTCTGGAAACACCATATATTTT. Translation: CASSLGPSSGNTIYF.

The chain links TRBV2 to TRBJ1-4; 11 bases are a match to TRBD1. The CDR3 consists of 15 residues. The germline V gene encodes CDR1 SNHLY and CDR2 FYNNEI. V trimming: 5 bases; J trimming: 10 bases; junction bases outside the gene matches: 9. CDR3 protein: CASSWDRGEGAKLFF. The CDR3 region has the DNA TGTGCCAGCAGTTGGGACAGGGGGGAGGGTGCAAAACTGTTTTTT.

V is TRBV30 and J is TRBJ1-2; D is undetermined. V lost 0 bases and J lost 9, with 17 bases in between. Germline CDR1 is GTSNPN and CDR2 is SVGIG (reference sequence). This CDR3 has 14 amino acids. The CDR3 sequence: CAWSVRRASVSYTF. The CDR3 nucleotides are TGTGCCTGGAGTGTACGGAGGGCATCAGTGAGCTACACCTTC.

The V gene is TRBV19, the J gene TRBJ2-2; TRBD1 matches 9 bases. The V gene's germline CDR1 is LNHDA and CDR2 SQIVND (reference sequence). The CDR3 is 15 residues long. The junction had 2 bases not matched to a gene; V was cut back by 3 bases and J by 3 bases. Written as DNA, the CDR3 is TGTGCCAGTAGTATGGGACAGGGATACACCGGGGAGCTGTTTTTT. This codes for CASSMGQGYTGELFF. The whole variable domain, filled in from reference TRBV19 and TRBJ2-2, reads DGGITQSPKYLFRKEGQNVTLSCEQNLNHDAMYWYRQDPGQGLRLIYYSQIVNDFQKGDIAEGYSVSREKKESFPLTVTSAQKNPTAFYLCASSMGQGYTGELFFGEGSRLTVL.

This chain links TRBV7-9 with TRBJ2-1; weak D call: TRBD2 (5 bases). Trimming took 4 bases from V and 8 from J, leaving 21 bases between them. CDR1 SEHNR and CDR2 FQNEAQ come from the germline V gene (reference sequence). This CDR3 is built from 16 residues. The CDR3 loop reads CASSSTGKEWEHEQFF. In DNA form, the CDR3 reads TGTGCCAGCAGCTCAACTGGTAAGGAATGGGAGCATGAGCAGTTCTTC.

The chain links TRBV18 to TRBJ2-4; possible D gene TRBD1, 6 bases. The V gene lost 4 bases and the J gene lost 5 bases, with 18 bases spanning the gap. The germline gives CDR1 KGHSH, CDR2 LQKENI. The CDR3 length is 16 residues. This CDR3 reads CASSQKQGPKENIQYF. DNA of the CDR3: TGTGCCAGCTCACAAAAACAGGGCCCAAAAGAAAACATTCAGTACTTC.

This clone was seen more than once but under ten times. This chain links TRBV7-2 with TRBJ2-2, with D maybe TRBD2 (6 bases). The CDR3 runs to 15 residues. From germline, CDR1 is SGHTA and CDR2 FQGNSA. Trimming shortened V by 1 base and J by 6 bases, and 12 bases separated the two germline ends. DNA of the CDR3: TGTGCCAGCAGCTTAGGCTTAACGGGAGCCGGGGAGCTGTTTTTT. Amino acids: CASSLGLTGAGELFF. Full variable domain (remainder filled in from reference TRBV7-2 and TRBJ2-2): GAGVSQSPSNKVTEKGKDVELRCDPISGHTALYWYRQSLGQGLEFLIYFQGNSAPDKSGLPSDRFSAERTGGSVSTLTIQRTQQEDSAVYLCASSLGLTGAGELFFGEGSRLTVL.

CDR3 nucleotides: TGCGCCAGCAGCGAGTATAGGACAGGGGTGAATGGCTACACCTTC. As protein: CASSEYRTGVNGYTF. The chain combines TRBV5-1 with TRBJ1-2; 9 bases are shared with TRBD1. The CDR3 is 15 amino acids. J lost 6 bases, V lost 4 bases, and 10 bases had no gene match. Germline loops: CDR1 SGHRS, CDR2 YFSETQ.

V usage is TRBV6-5 and J usage is TRBJ1-1; D is perhaps TRBD1 (5 bases). This CDR3 spans 16 amino acids. Germline values: CDR1 MNHEY, CDR2 SVGAGI. With 0 bases removed from V and 1 base from J, the gap between germline ends came to 12 bases. The CDR3 here is CASSYSPTVQNTEAFF. Written as DNA, the CDR3 is TGTGCCAGCAGTTACTCCCCGACAGTTCAGAACACTGAAGCTTTCTTT.

The chain combines TRBV6-6 with TRBJ2-1; D gene ambiguous. The length of the CDR3 is 14 residues. Trimming cost V 2 bases and J 5 bases, with 10 bases left between them. Germline-derived CDR1 and CDR2 are MNHNY and SVGAGI (reference sequence). The CDR3 sequence is CASSYGQWDNEQFF. For the CDR3, the DNA is TGTGCCAGCAGTTACGGGCAGTGGGACAATGAGCAGTTCTTC.

This sequence joins TRBV12-3 or TRBV12-4 and TRBJ2-7, with a possible D match to TRBD1 (6 bases). Trimming pared 3 bases from V and 4 bases from J, leaving 10 bases between. The CDR3 runs to 13 residues. The CDR3 reads CASSLTRGYEQYF. The CDR3 coding sequence is TGTGCCAGCAGTTTGACCAGGGGATACGAGCAGTACTTC.

The chain recombines TRBV19 with TRBJ1-5; D is ambiguous. V dropped 6 bases and J dropped 3 bases, with 18 bases sitting between them. The germline V gene has CDR1 LNHDA and CDR2 SQIVND (reference sequence). The CDR3 contains 16 residues. CDR3: CASRPRRRDFNQPQHF. CDR3 sequence (DNA): TGTGCCAGTAGACCCCGGCGGAGAGACTTCAATCAGCCCCAGCATTTT.

This rearrangement joins TRBV10-3 to TRBJ1-2, with TRBD1 matching over 8 bases. V dropped 10 bases and J dropped 3; count of bases not matched to a gene: 7. Germline V gene lookup returns CDR1 ENHRY and CDR2 SYGVKD. The CDR3 runs to 13 residues. The CDR3 sequence: CASLDRADYGYTF. The CDR3 coding sequence is TGTGCCAGCCTGGACAGGGCGGACTATGGCTACACCTTC.

This clone was picked up one time. This chain links TRBV6-5 with TRBJ1-1, with 8 bases matching TRBD1. Germline trimming cut 6 bases from V and 0 bases from J; bases unmatched to any gene: 3. Germline V gene sequence: CDR1 MNHEY, CDR2 SVGAGI. The CDR3 is 14 amino acids. DNA of the CDR3: TGTGCCAGCAGAGAGACAGGGGTGAACACTGAAGCTTTCTTT. This codes for CASRETGVNTEAFF.

The chain couples TRBV2 to TRBJ2-1; no firm D call. Germline V gene data show CDR1 as SNHLY and CDR2 as FYNNEI. Trimming took off 5 bases at V and 3 bases at J, with 5 bases between the two ends. The CDR3 extends over 12 amino acids. The CDR3 bases are TGTGCCAGCAGTACAGTCTACAATGAGCAGTTCTTC. It translates to CASSTVYNEQFF.

The V call is TRBV27, the J call TRBJ2-1; tentatively, D is TRBD2 (5 bases). The CDR3 extends over 15 amino acids. Per germline, CDR1 MNHEY and CDR2 SMNVEV (reference sequence). Trimming shortened V by 6 bases and J by 5 bases, and 17 bases separated the two germline ends. The CDR3 protein is CASRRLPAEHNEQFF. CDR3 DNA: TGTGCCAGCAGGCGCTTGCCAGCGGAACACAATGAGCAGTTCTTC.

J is TRBJ2-3 and V is TRBV19; 14 nucleotides align to TRBD2. V shed 8 bases, J shed 4 bases, and the junction held 2 bases outside the gene matches. CDR3 length: 14 residues. Germline CDR1 and CDR2: LNHDA and SQIVND (reference sequence). Written as DNA, the CDR3 is TGTGCCAGTTCGACTAGCGGGAGGGCAGATACGCAGTATTTT. Translated: CASSTSGRADTQYF.

This chain connects TRBV2 to TRBJ1-2; D gene unclear. Trimming stripped 4 bases from V and 2 bases from J, with 8 bases between. Germline assignment: CDR1 SNHLY and CDR2 FYNNEI. The CDR3 consists of 13 residues. In DNA form, the CDR3 reads TGTGCCAGCAGTGCTTCACACAACTATGGCTACACCTTC. Encoded protein: CASSASHNYGYTF. The variable domain in full, with the rest retrieved from reference TRBV2 and TRBJ1-2, is EPEVTQTPSHQVTQMGQEVILRCVPISNHLYFYWYRQILGQKVEFLVSFYNNEISEKSEIFDDQFSVERPDGSNFTLKIRSTKLEDSAMYFCASSASHNYGYTFGSGTRLTVV.